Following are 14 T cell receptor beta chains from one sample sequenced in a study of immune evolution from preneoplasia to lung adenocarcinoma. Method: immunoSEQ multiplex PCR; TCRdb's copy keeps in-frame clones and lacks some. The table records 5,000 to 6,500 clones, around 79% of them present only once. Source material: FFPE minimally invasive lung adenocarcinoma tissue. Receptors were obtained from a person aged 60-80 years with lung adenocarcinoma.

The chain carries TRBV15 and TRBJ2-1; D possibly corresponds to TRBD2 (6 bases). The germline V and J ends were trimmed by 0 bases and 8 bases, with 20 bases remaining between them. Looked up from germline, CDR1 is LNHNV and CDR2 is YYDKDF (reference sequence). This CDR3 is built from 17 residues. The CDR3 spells CATSRDFRVLAYHEQFF. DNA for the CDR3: TGTGCCACCAGCAGAGATTTTCGCGTACTAGCTTACCATGAGCAGTTCTTC.

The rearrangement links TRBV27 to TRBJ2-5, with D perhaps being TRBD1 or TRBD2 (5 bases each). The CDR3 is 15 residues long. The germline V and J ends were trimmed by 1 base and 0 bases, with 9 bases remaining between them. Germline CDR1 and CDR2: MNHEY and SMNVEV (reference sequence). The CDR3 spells CASSLFGANQETQYF. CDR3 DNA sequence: TGTGCCAGCAGTTTATTCGGGGCAAACCAAGAGACCCAGTACTTC.

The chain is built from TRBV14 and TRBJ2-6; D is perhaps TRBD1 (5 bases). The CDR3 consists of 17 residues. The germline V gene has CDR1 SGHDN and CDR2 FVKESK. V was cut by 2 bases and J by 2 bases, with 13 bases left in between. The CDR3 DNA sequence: TGTGCCAGCAGCCAAAACAGGTTTAGGGCTGGGGCCAACGTCCTGACTTTC. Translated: CASSQNRFRAGANVLTF. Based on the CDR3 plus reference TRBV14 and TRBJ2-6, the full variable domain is EAGVTQFPSHSVIEKGQTVTLRCDPISGHDNLYWYRRVMGKEIKFLLHFVKESKQDESGMPNNRFLAERTGGTYSTLKVQPAELEDSGVYFCASSQNRFRAGANVLTFGAGSRLTVL.

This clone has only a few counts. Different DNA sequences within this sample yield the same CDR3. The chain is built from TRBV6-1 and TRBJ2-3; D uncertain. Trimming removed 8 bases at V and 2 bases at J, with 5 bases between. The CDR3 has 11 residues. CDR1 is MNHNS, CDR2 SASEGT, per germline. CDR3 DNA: TGTGCCAGCCGATACACAGATACGCAGTATTTT. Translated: CASRYTDTQYF.

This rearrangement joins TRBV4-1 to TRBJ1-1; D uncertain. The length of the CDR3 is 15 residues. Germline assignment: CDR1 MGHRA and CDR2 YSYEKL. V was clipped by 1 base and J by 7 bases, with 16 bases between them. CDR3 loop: CASSQVVPLGNEAFF. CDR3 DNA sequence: TGCGCCAGCAGCCAAGTTGTACCCCTGGGGAATGAAGCTTTCTTT.

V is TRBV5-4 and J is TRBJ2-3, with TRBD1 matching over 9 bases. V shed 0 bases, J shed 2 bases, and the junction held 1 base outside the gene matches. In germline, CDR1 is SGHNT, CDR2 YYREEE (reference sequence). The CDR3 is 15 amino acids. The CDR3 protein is CASSLGDRDTDTQYF. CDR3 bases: TGTGCCAGCAGCTTGGGGGACAGGGACACAGATACGCAGTATTTT.

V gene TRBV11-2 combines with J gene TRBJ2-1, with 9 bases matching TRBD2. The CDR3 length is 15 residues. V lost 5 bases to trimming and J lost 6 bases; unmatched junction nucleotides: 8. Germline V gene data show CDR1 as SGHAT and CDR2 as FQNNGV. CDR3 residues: CASSPPGLAGNEQFF. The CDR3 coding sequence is TGTGCCAGCAGCCCACCGGGACTAGCTGGCAATGAGCAGTTCTTC.

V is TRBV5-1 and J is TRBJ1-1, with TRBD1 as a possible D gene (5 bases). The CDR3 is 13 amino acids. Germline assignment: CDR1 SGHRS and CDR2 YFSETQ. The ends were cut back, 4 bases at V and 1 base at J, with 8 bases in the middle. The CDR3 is CASSITGNTEAFF. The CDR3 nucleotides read TGCGCCAGCAGCATCACAGGGAACACTGAAGCTTTCTTT.

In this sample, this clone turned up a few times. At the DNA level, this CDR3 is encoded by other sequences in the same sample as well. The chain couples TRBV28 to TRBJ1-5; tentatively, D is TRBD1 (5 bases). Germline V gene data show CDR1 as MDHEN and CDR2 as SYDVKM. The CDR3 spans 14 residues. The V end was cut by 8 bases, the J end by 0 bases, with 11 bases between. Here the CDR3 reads CASVGDYSNQPQHF. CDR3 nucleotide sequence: TGTGCCAGCGTAGGGGATTATAGCAATCAGCCCCAGCATTTT.

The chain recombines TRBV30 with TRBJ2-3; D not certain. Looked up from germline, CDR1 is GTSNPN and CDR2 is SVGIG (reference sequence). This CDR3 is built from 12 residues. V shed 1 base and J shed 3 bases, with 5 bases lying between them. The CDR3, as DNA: TGTGCCTGGAGTGGGGGAACAGATACGCAGTATTTT. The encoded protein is CAWSGGTDTQYF.

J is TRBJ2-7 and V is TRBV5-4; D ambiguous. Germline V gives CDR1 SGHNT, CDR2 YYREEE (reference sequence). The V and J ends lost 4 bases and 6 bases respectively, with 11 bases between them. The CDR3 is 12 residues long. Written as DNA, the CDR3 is TGTGCCAGCAGCCAAGAAAGATCCGAGCAGTACTTC. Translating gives CASSQERSEQYF. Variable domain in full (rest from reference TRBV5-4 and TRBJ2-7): ETGVTQSPTHLIKTRGQQVTLRCSSQSGHNTVSWYQQALGQGPQFIFQYYREEENGRGNFPPRFSGLQFPNYSSELNVNALELDDSALYLCASSQERSEQYFGPGTRLTVT.

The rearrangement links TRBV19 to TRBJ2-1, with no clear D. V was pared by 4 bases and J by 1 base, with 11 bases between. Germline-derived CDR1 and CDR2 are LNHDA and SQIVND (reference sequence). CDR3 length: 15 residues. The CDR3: CASSRADGSYNEQFF. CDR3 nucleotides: TGTGCCAGTAGTAGGGCAGATGGGTCCTACAATGAGCAGTTCTTC.

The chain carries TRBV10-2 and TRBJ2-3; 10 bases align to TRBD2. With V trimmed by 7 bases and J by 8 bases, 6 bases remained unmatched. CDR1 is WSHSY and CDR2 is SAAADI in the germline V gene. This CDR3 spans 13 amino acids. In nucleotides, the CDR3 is TGCGCCAGCATATCGTCTAGCGGGAGTACGCAGTATTTT. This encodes CASISSSGSTQYF.

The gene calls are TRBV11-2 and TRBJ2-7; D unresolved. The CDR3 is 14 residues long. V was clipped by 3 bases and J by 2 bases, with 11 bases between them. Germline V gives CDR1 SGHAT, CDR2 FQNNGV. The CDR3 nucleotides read TGTGCCAGCAGCTTCTCGGACGAGGCCTACGAGCAGTACTTC. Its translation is CASSFSDEAYEQYF.